This is a list of T cell receptor beta chains from one sample in a study of cytomegalovirus exposure and HLA in healthy donors. Data came from immunoSEQ multiplex PCR; TCRdb stores just in-frame clones and leaves some out. The sample records roughly 200,000 clones, over 65% being singletons. Sequencing used PBMCs. These receptors were obtained from a woman aged 25 to 45 in good health and CMV-seronegative. CDR3s include the opening cysteine and the closing phenylalanine or tryptophan. Fields, in order: D gene, V gene, J gene, clone size, CDR3 protein, CDR3 DNA. The D gene is left open where the match is weak. A clone size is listed for some rows: how often the clone was seen (once, few, many), or a class if it is expanded.

d_call: NA; v_call: TRBV5-5; j_call: TRBJ1-2; clone_size: NA; cdr3_aa: CASSPEVSYGYTF; cdr3_nt: TGTGCCAGCAGCCCTGAAGTCAGCTATGGCTACACCTTC
d_call: NA; v_call: TRBV5-6; j_call: TRBJ2-4; clone_size: NA; cdr3_aa: CASSLGVGKNIQYF; cdr3_nt: TGTGCCAGCAGCTTAGGGGTAGGGAAAAACATTCAGTACTTC
d_call: NA; v_call: TRBV9; j_call: TRBJ2-2; clone_size: NA; cdr3_aa: CASSATAGRGPTGELFF; cdr3_nt: TGTGCCAGCAGCGCCACAGCAGGAAGAGGGCCCACCGGGGAGCTGTTTTTT
d_call: NA; v_call: TRBV5-5; j_call: TRBJ1-3; clone_size: NA; cdr3_aa: CASSLGGAGNTIYF; cdr3_nt: TGTGCCAGCAGCTTGGGGGGAGCTGGAAACACCATATATTTT
d_call: TRBD2; v_call: TRBV6-6; j_call: TRBJ2-5; clone_size: NA; cdr3_aa: CASSYSDGGAPETQYF; cdr3_nt: TGTGCCAGCAGTTACTCCGACGGGGGGGCCCCGGAGACCCAGTACTTC
d_call: NA; v_call: TRBV15; j_call: TRBJ1-2; clone_size: NA; cdr3_aa: CATSRELTVQVVGNYGYPF; cdr3_nt: TGTGCCACCAGCAGAGAACTGACAGTCCAGGTTGTTGGGAACTATGGCTACCCCTTC
d_call: NA; v_call: TRBV15; j_call: TRBJ1-5; clone_size: NA; cdr3_aa: CATSRDRYSNQPQHF; cdr3_nt: TGTGCCACCAGCAGAGACCGTTATAGCAATCAGCCCCAGCATTTT
d_call: TRBD2; v_call: TRBV4-2; j_call: TRBJ2-2; clone_size: NA; cdr3_aa: CASSQDGGSNTGELFF; cdr3_nt: TGTGCCAGCAGCCAAGACGGCGGGAGTAACACCGGGGAGCTGTTTTTT
d_call: NA; v_call: TRBV5-1; j_call: TRBJ2-1; clone_size: NA; cdr3_aa: CASSPGTFSGNEQFF; cdr3_nt: TGCGCCAGCAGCCCCGGGACTTTCTCTGGCAATGAGCAGTTCTTC
d_call: TRBD1; v_call: TRBV28; j_call: TRBJ2-5; clone_size: NA; cdr3_aa: CASSLPQGAVTQYF; cdr3_nt: TGTGCCAGCAGTCTCCCACAGGGGGCTGTGACCCAGTACTTC
d_call: NA; v_call: TRBV2; j_call: TRBJ1-2; clone_size: NA; cdr3_aa: CASSEEGGVSGYTF; cdr3_nt: TGTGCCAGCAGTGAAGAGGGAGGGGTGAGCGGCTACACCTTC
d_call: NA; v_call: TRBV4-1; j_call: TRBJ1-5; clone_size: NA; cdr3_aa: CASSQDYSNQPQHF; cdr3_nt: TGCGCCAGCAGCCAAGATTATAGCAATCAGCCCCAGCATTTT
d_call: NA; v_call: TRBV5-8; j_call: TRBJ1-4; clone_size: NA; cdr3_aa: CASSPGQGLNEKLFF; cdr3_nt: TGTGCCAGCAGCCCGGGGCAGGGGCTTAATGAAAAACTGTTTTTT
d_call: NA; v_call: TRBV11-2; j_call: TRBJ2-1; clone_size: NA; cdr3_aa: CASSLGGQGIDEQFF; cdr3_nt: TGTGCCAGCAGCTTAGGGGGTCAGGGTATTGATGAGCAGTTCTTC
d_call: NA; v_call: TRBV9; j_call: TRBJ2-2; clone_size: NA; cdr3_aa: CASSVAIGGAGELFF; cdr3_nt: TGTGCCAGCAGCGTAGCTATAGGCGGGGCCGGGGAGCTGTTTTTT
d_call: TRBD1; v_call: TRBV14; j_call: TRBJ2-5; clone_size: NA; cdr3_aa: CASSHLDREETQYF; cdr3_nt: TGTGCCAGCAGCCACTTGGACAGGGAAGAGACCCAGTACTTC
d_call: NA; v_call: TRBV27; j_call: TRBJ1-5; clone_size: NA; cdr3_aa: CASSLGGDQPQHF; cdr3_nt: TGTGCCAGCAGTTTAGGGGGGGATCAGCCCCAGCATTTT
d_call: TRBD2; v_call: TRBV30; j_call: TRBJ2-7; clone_size: NA; cdr3_aa: CASNPSGGPEQYF; cdr3_nt: TGTGCCTCAAACCCTAGCGGGGGCCCCGAGCAGTACTTC
d_call: NA; v_call: TRBV2; j_call: TRBJ2-3; clone_size: once; cdr3_aa: CASKLEVTDTQYF; cdr3_nt: TGTGCCAGCAAGCTAGAGGTAACAGATACGCAGTATTTT
d_call: NA; v_call: TRBV30; j_call: TRBJ1-2; clone_size: few; cdr3_aa: CAWGGAGVGYTF; cdr3_nt: TGTGCCTGGGGGGGGGCGGGGGTTGGCTACACCTTC
d_call: NA; v_call: TRBV19; j_call: TRBJ2-5; clone_size: few; cdr3_aa: CASLGQRQETQYF; cdr3_nt: TGTGCCAGTCTAGGACAGCGTCAAGAGACCCAGTACTTC
d_call: TRBD1; v_call: TRBV9; j_call: TRBJ1-2; clone_size: NA; cdr3_aa: CASSSRQGFHYGYTF; cdr3_nt: TGTGCCAGCAGCTCTCGACAGGGATTTCACTATGGCTACACCTTC
d_call: NA; v_call: TRBV15; j_call: TRBJ1-1; clone_size: NA; cdr3_aa: CATSGPAGRFSTEAFF; cdr3_nt: TGTGCCACCAGCGGTCCGGCAGGGCGCTTCAGCACTGAAGCTTTCTTT
d_call: NA; v_call: TRBV27; j_call: TRBJ2-7; clone_size: NA; cdr3_aa: CASSFKGVNYEQYF; cdr3_nt: TGTGCCAGCAGTTTCAAGGGGGTTAACTACGAGCAGTACTTC
d_call: NA; v_call: TRBV7-2; j_call: TRBJ2-7; clone_size: NA; cdr3_aa: CASSLASVQYF; cdr3_nt: TGTGCCAGCAGCCTGGCTAGCGTGCAGTACTTC
d_call: NA; v_call: TRBV2; j_call: TRBJ2-7; clone_size: NA; cdr3_aa: CASSDRTYEQYF; cdr3_nt: TGTGCCAGCAGCGACAGGACCTACGAGCAGTACTTC
d_call: NA; v_call: TRBV4-2; j_call: TRBJ2-5; clone_size: few; cdr3_aa: CASRRGSIGTWETQYF; cdr3_nt: TGTGCCAGCAGAAGGGGGAGCATCGGGACCTGGGAGACCCAGTACTTC
d_call: NA; v_call: TRBV7-9; j_call: TRBJ1-1; clone_size: NA; cdr3_aa: CAARGGNTEAFF; cdr3_nt: TGTGCCGCAAGGGGTGGGAACACTGAAGCTTTCTTT
d_call: NA; v_call: TRBV6-1; j_call: TRBJ1-5; clone_size: NA; cdr3_aa: CASSHRGGSTDQHF; cdr3_nt: TGTGCCAGCAGTCATCGCGGGGGGTCCACAGATCAGCATTTT
d_call: TRBD2; v_call: TRBV6-5; j_call: TRBJ2-1; clone_size: NA; cdr3_aa: CASSFSGRAQFF; cdr3_nt: TGTGCCAGCAGTTTTAGCGGGAGAGCCCAGTTCTTC
d_call: TRBD1; v_call: TRBV5-1; j_call: TRBJ1-4; clone_size: NA; cdr3_aa: CASTPLGQDGEKLFF; cdr3_nt: TGCGCCAGCACCCCCCTTGGACAGGATGGTGAAAAACTGTTTTTT
d_call: NA; v_call: TRBV7-9; j_call: TRBJ1-5; clone_size: once; cdr3_aa: CASSQRATQPQHF; cdr3_nt: TGTGCCAGCAGCCAAAGAGCAACTCAGCCCCAGCATTTT
d_call: NA; v_call: TRBV15; j_call: TRBJ2-5; clone_size: once; cdr3_aa: CATSKGGQETQYF; cdr3_nt: TGTGCCACCAGCAAGGGGGGGCAAGAGACCCAGTACTTC
d_call: NA; v_call: TRBV19; j_call: TRBJ1-2; clone_size: NA; cdr3_aa: CASSPGTNYGYTF; cdr3_nt: TGTGCCAGTAGCCCGGGGACTAACTATGGCTACACCTTC
d_call: TRBD1; v_call: TRBV7-8; j_call: TRBJ2-6; clone_size: NA; cdr3_aa: CASSLTGGVNVLTF; cdr3_nt: TGTGCCAGCAGCTTGACAGGGGGAGTCAACGTCCTGACTTTC
d_call: NA; v_call: TRBV10-1; j_call: TRBJ2-1; clone_size: few; cdr3_aa: CASSESPSWEQFF; cdr3_nt: TGCGCCAGCAGTGAGTCGCCTAGCTGGGAGCAGTTCTTC
d_call: TRBD1; v_call: TRBV29-1; j_call: TRBJ2-7; clone_size: NA; cdr3_aa: CSVRTGTPYEQYF; cdr3_nt: TGCAGCGTTCGGACAGGGACCCCCTACGAGCAGTACTTC
d_call: NA; v_call: TRBV2; j_call: TRBJ2-5; clone_size: NA; cdr3_aa: CASNLGSQETQYF; cdr3_nt: TGTGCCAGCAATTTGGGCAGCCAAGAGACCCAGTACTTC
d_call: TRBD1; v_call: TRBV7-9; j_call: TRBJ2-1; clone_size: NA; cdr3_aa: CASSLDRGVRFNEQFF; cdr3_nt: TGTGCCAGCAGCTTAGACAGGGGGGTTCGATTCAATGAGCAGTTCTTC
d_call: TRBD1; v_call: TRBV6-4; j_call: TRBJ1-5; clone_size: few; cdr3_aa: CASSWDSILNQPQHF; cdr3_nt: TGTGCCAGCAGTTGGGACAGCATACTTAATCAGCCCCAGCATTTT
d_call: NA; v_call: TRBV7-9; j_call: TRBJ2-2; clone_size: NA; cdr3_aa: CASSLRSELASTGELFF; cdr3_nt: TGTGCCAGCAGCTTGCGAAGCGAGCTAGCTAGCACCGGGGAGCTGTTTTTT